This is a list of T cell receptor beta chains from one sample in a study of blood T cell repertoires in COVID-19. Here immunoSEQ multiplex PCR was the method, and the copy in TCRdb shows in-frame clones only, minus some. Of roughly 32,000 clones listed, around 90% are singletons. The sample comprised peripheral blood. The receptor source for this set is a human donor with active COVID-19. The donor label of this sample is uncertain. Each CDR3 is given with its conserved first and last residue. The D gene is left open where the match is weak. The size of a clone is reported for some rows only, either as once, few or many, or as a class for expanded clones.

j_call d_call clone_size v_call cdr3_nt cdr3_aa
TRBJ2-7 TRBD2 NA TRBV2 TGTTCTCTCAGGCGGACTAGCGGGGGTTACGAGCAGTACTTC CSLRRTSGGYEQYF
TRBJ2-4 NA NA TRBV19 TGTGCCAGTAGATTTGGCGGGGACATTCAGTACTTC CASRFGGDIQYF
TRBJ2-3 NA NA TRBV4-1 TGCGCCAGCAGCCAAGTGGCGGGGACGGATACGCAGTATTTT CASSQVAGTDTQYF
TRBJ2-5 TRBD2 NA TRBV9 TGTGCCAGCAGCACCAGCGGGGCCCAAGAGACCCAGTACTTC CASSTSGAQETQYF
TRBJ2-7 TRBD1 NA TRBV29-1 TGCAGCGTTGAAGAATCCGGGACAGGGGTCCCCGAGCAGTACTTC CSVEESGTGVPEQYF
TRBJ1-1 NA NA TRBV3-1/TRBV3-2 TGTGCCAGCAGCCCATCCCCATGGAACACTGAAGCTTTCTTT CASSPSPWNTEAFF
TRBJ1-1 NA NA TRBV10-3 TGTGCCATCAGTGAGAACAGGAACACTGAAGCTTTCTTT CAISENRNTEAFF
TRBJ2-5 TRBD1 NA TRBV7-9 TGTGCCAGCACACGTAGGGGACAGGGGGAGTTTGAGACCCAGTACTTC CASTRRGQGEFETQYF
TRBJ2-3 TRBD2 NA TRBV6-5 TGTGCCAGCAGAGGACTAGCGGGGTTCACAGATACGCAGTATTTT CASRGLAGFTDTQYF
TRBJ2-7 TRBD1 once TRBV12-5 TGTGCTAGTGGTTTGGGTCAGGGGGTCTCCTACGAGCAGTACTTC CASGLGQGVSYEQYF
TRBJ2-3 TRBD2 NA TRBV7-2 TGTGCCAGCAGTCGTGCTAGCGGGGGGAGCACAGATACGCAGTATTTT CASSRASGGSTDTQYF
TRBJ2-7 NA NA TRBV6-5 TGTGCCAGCAGTCAACCGGGACTTCCGAACGAGCAGTACTTC CASSQPGLPNEQYF
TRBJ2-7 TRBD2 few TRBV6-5 TGTGCCAGCAGCCCGGGCTCTAGCGGCGAGCAGTACTTC CASSPGSSGEQYF
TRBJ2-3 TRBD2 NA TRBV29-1 TGCAGCGTTGAATATGGCGGGGGTACAGATACGCAGTATTTT CSVEYGGGTDTQYF
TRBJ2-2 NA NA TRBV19 TGTGCCAGTAGTATAGTTGGCGGAGGTGCCGGGGAGCTGTTTTTT CASSIVGGGAGELFF
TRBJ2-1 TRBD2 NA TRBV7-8 TGTGCCAGCAGCTTGGGCGGGAGGGCCACCTACAATGAGCAGTTCTTC CASSLGGRATYNEQFF
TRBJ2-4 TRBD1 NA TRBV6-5 TGTGCCAGCATCAGAAAGACAGGGGGCAACATTCAGTACTTC CASIRKTGGNIQYF
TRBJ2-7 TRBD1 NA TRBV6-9 TGTGCCAGCCCCCGGGACAGTATGTACGAGCAGTACTTC CASPRDSMYEQYF
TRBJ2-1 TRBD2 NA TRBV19 TGTGCCAGTAGCACGGGACTAGGTTACAATGAGCAGTTCTTC CASSTGLGYNEQFF
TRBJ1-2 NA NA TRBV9 TGTGCCAGCAGCGTGTCCTCCCCGGGACACAAATATGGCTACACCTTC CASSVSSPGHKYGYTF
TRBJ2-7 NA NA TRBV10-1 TGCGCCAGCAGTGAGTCGGGGCCCCGGCCCTACGAGCAGTACTTC CASSESGPRPYEQYF
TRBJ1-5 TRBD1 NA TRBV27 TGTGCCAGCAGTCCATACAGGGGGCGAGGCAATCAGCCCCAGCATTTT CASSPYRGRGNQPQHF
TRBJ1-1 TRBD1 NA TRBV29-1 TGCAGCGTTTCCGGGACAGGGTCCACTGAAGCTTTCTTT CSVSGTGSTEAFF
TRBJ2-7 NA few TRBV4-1 TGCGCCAGCAGCCAAGTTCCCGCCAGGGCGCACGAGCAGTACTTC CASSQVPARAHEQYF
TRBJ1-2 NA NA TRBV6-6 TGTGCCAGCAGTTTTGATACCCGGGTGAATGGCTACACCTTC CASSFDTRVNGYTF
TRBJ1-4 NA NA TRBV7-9 TGTGCCAGCAGCTTAGGGGAGGGGCTTAATGAAAAACTGTTTTTT CASSLGEGLNEKLFF
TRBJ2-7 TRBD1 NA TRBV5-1 TGCGCCAGCAGCTTGGGGGACAGGGGCGAGCAGTACTTC CASSLGDRGEQYF
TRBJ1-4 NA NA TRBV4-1 TGCGCCAGCAGCCAAGTAGCAGGGCCTAATGAAAAACTGTTTTTT CASSQVAGPNEKLFF
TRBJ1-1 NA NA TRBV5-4 TGTGCCAGCAGCTTGGGAGCGCGGGGAAACACTGAAGCTTTCTTT CASSLGARGNTEAFF
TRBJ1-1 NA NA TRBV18 TGTGCCAGCTCACCCCGAACGGAGGCCGTGAACACTGAAGCTTTCTTT CASSPRTEAVNTEAFF
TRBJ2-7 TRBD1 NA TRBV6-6 TGTGCCAGCACCCCGCTACGGGGACAGGGGACCTACGAGCAGTACTTC CASTPLRGQGTYEQYF
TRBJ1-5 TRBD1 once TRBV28 TGTGCCAGCAGTTCGGGACAGGGAGACCAGCCCCAGCATTTT CASSSGQGDQPQHF
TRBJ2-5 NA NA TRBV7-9 TGTGCCAGCAGCCCAGAGGGCAGGGGGGAAGAGACCCAGTACTTC CASSPEGRGEETQYF
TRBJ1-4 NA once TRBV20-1 TGCAGTGCTAGAGAGGCAGAAAAACTGTTTTTT CSAREAEKLFF
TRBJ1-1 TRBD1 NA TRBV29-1 TGCAGCGTCCGACAGGGGCTGAACACTGAAGCTTTCTTT CSVRQGLNTEAFF
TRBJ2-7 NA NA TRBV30 TGTGCCTGGAGAGAGTCTACGGCCTACGAGCAGTACTTC CAWRESTAYEQYF
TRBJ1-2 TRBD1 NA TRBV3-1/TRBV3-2 TGTGCCAGCAGCCGAGAACAGGGGGCGTATGGCTACACCTTC CASSREQGAYGYTF
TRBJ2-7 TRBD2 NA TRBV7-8 TGTGCCAGCAGCTTACCCGGCGGGAGCGGTTACGAGCAGTACTTC CASSLPGGSGYEQYF
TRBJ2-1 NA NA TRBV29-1 TGCAGCGCGCTGGGGGGACGGAACAATGAGCAGTTCTTC CSALGGRNNEQFF
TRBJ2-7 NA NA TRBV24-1 TGTGCCACCAGTCGGGGTTACGAGCAGTACTTC CATSRGYEQYF
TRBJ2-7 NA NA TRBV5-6 TGTGCCAGCAGCGGACCTCGGGACACTGACTCCTACGAGCAGTACTTC CASSGPRDTDSYEQYF
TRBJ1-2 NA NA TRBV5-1 TGCGCCAGCAGCTTGGGGTCAGAAGTCTATGGCTACACCTTC CASSLGSEVYGYTF